The 5 T cell receptor beta chains given below trace back to one sample, sequenced in a study of vaccination and CD4 T cells after COVID-19. Oncomine TCR Beta short-read sequencing was applied to DNA from cultured CD4+ T cells. TCRdb fed the PCR reads into MiXCR, producing one record per CDR3 protein. The sample holds 8,000 to 8,500 distinct CDR3 sequences, 40% to 55% seen once. Treatment of the sample: roughly 10-day PBMC culture with coronavirus spike peptide pools or control peptides (ViraFEST assay). No antigen is known for these receptors. Sequencing used CD4+ T cells from blood, cultured in vitro. These receptors were taken from a human donor who had recovered from COVID-19.

The chain employs TRBV29-1 and TRBJ2-7; no definite D call. The CDR3 spans 12 residues. Germline V gives CDR1 SQVTM, CDR2 ANQGSEA. V was clipped by 5 bases and J by 4 bases, with 12 bases between them. CDR3 nucleotides: TGCAGCGTTAACAGTCCCTCGTACGAGCAGTACTTC. The encoded protein is CSVNSPSYEQYF.

V gene TRBV5-1 combines with J gene TRBJ2-1; 8 nucleotides match TRBD2. The CDR3 has 15 amino acids. The junction had 6 bases not matched to a gene; V was cut back by 0 bases and J by 7 bases. The germline V gene encodes CDR1 SGHRS and CDR2 YFSETQ. CDR3 protein: CASSLGRGGRNEQFF. The CDR3 DNA sequence: TGCGCCAGCAGCTTGGGTCGGGGGGGCCGGAATGAGCAGTTCTTC.

The chain carries TRBV20-1 and TRBJ2-1, with D possibly matching TRBD2 (5 bases). The CDR3 length is 14 residues. Germline values: CDR1 DFQATT, CDR2 SNEGSKA (reference sequence). V lost 3 bases and J lost 5, with 14 bases in between. The CDR3 nucleotides read TGCAGTGCTAGCGAGAGCGGCCTAGACAATGAGCAGTTCTTC. Protein product: CSASESGLDNEQFF.

The chain has TRBV7-2 and TRBJ2-5; 7 nucleotides match TRBD2. The germline V gene encodes CDR1 SGHTA and CDR2 FQGNSA. This CDR3 region has 14 residues. V lost 2 bases, J lost 7 bases, and 7 bases stayed unmatched. The CDR3 here is CASSLTSESWTQYF. CDR3 coding DNA: TGTGCCAGCAGCTTAACTAGCGAGTCGTGGACCCAGTACTTC.

The chain is built from TRBV5-6 and TRBJ1-2; D not certain. Germline CDR1 SGHDT, CDR2 YYEEEE. The CDR3 extends over 12 amino acids. Trimming left V 1 base short and J 2 bases short, with 3 bases between. CDR3 nucleotides: TGTGCCAGCAGCTTGTTGAACTATGGCTACACCTTC. Translating gives CASSLLNYGYTF.